This is a list of T cell receptor beta chains from one sample in a study of blood T cell repertoires in COVID-19. The assay was immunoSEQ multiplex PCR, and TCRdb's table has in-frame clones only and misses some. Of more than 70,000 clones detected, around 89% appear once; the ten largest clones hold 8.5% to 9.5%. The sample taken for sequencing was peripheral blood. The receptor source for this set is a human donor in a cohort sampled during active COVID-19. Both conserved end residues are part of each CDR3. The D gene is left open where the match is weak. Clone size, where shown, is once, few, many, or a class for clones that have expanded.

CDR3aa,CDR3nt,j_gene,abundance,d_gene,v_gene
CASSRDHTDTQYF,TGTGCCAGCAGCCGGGATCACACAGATACGCAGTATTTT,TRBJ2-3,-,-,TRBV7-2
CASSYRASGRDNEQFF,TGTGCCAGCAGCTATAGGGCTAGCGGGAGGGATAATGAGCAGTTCTTC,TRBJ2-1,-,TRBD2,TRBV7-9
CATSRETDNQPQHF,TGTGCCACCAGCAGAGAGACAGATAATCAGCCCCAGCATTTT,TRBJ1-5,once,-,TRBV15
CASSEWGGSYNEQFF,TGTGCCAGTAGCGAGTGGGGGGGCTCCTACAATGAGCAGTTCTTC,TRBJ2-1,-,TRBD2,TRBV19
CAWSELRGKARYEQYF,TGTGCCTGGAGTGAGCTGCGGGGGAAGGCTCGGTACGAGCAGTACTTC,TRBJ2-7,-,TRBD2,TRBV30
CASRQGYGTNTEAFF,TGTGCCAGCAGGCAGGGGTATGGGACCAACACTGAAGCTTTCTTT,TRBJ1-1,-,-,TRBV6-4
CSVDVGFYQETQYF,TGCAGCGTTGACGTGGGCTTTTACCAAGAGACCCAGTACTTC,TRBJ2-5,-,-,TRBV29-1
CASSLGTGRNNEQFF,TGTGCCAGCAGCTTGGGGACAGGGAGAAACAATGAGCAGTTCTTC,TRBJ2-1,-,TRBD1,TRBV5-6
CASSELRGSENTEAFF,TGTGCCAGCAGTGAATTACGTGGCAGTGAGAACACTGAAGCTTTCTTT,TRBJ1-1,-,-,TRBV25-1
CASSQDPLSAYEQYF,TGTGCCAGCAGCCAAGACCCCCTTAGCGCCTACGAGCAGTACTTC,TRBJ2-7,-,-,TRBV3-1/TRBV3-2
CASSLLSEKLFF,TGTGCCAGCAGCTTACTGTCCGAAAAACTGTTTTTT,TRBJ1-4,-,-,TRBV7-8
CASSLAGTDTQYF,TGCGCCAGCAGCTTGGCGGGCACAGATACGCAGTATTTT,TRBJ2-3,-,-,TRBV5-1
CAISEQGGVTEAFF,TGTGCCATCAGTGAACAGGGAGGGGTCACTGAAGCTTTCTTT,TRBJ1-1,-,-,TRBV10-3
CASRADRVEKLFF,TGTGCCAGCAGGGCCGACAGGGTTGAAAAACTGTTTTTT,TRBJ1-4,once,TRBD1,TRBV6-5
CASSLDFGGGDGTGELFF,TGTGCCAGCAGCTTGGATTTTGGGGGGGGTGACGGCACCGGGGAGCTGTTTTTT,TRBJ2-2,-,TRBD2,TRBV5-4
CAISESRRLSYEQYF,TGTGCCATCAGTGAGTCGCGCAGGCTTTCCTACGAGCAGTACTTC,TRBJ2-7,-,-,TRBV10-3
CASSDLRTRTYEQYF,TGTGCCAGCAGTGATCTCCGGACACGAACCTACGAGCAGTACTTC,TRBJ2-7,once,-,TRBV25-1
CASRPGLAANTGELFF,TGTGCCAGCAGACCAGGACTAGCGGCGAACACCGGGGAGCTGTTTTTT,TRBJ2-2,-,TRBD2,TRBV7-9
CASSTHTGELFF,TGTGCCAGCAGCACACACACCGGGGAGCTGTTTTTT,TRBJ2-2,-,-,TRBV7-3
CSASDNYEQYF,TGCAGTGCTAGTGACAACTACGAGCAGTACTTC,TRBJ2-7,-,-,TRBV20-1
CASSQGTQFNEKLFF,TGCGCCAGCAGCCAAGGCACCCAGTTTAATGAAAAACTGTTTTTT,TRBJ1-4,-,-,TRBV4-1
CASSLGLSGGAEAFF,TGTGCCAGCAGCTTAGGTCTGTCAGGGGGAGCTGAAGCTTTCTTT,TRBJ1-1,-,TRBD1,TRBV7-9